These 30 T cell receptor beta chains originate from one sample sequenced in a study of blood T cell repertoires in COVID-19. The protocol was immunoSEQ multiplex PCR, while the TCRdb copy is restricted to in-frame clones and leaves out a portion. Among about 150,000 clones listed, roughly four fifths were seen once. Sequenced input: peripheral blood. The origin of the receptors is an elderly woman with acute or convalescent COVID-19.

This chain links TRBV7-2 with TRBJ2-1, with 9 bases matching TRBD2. CDR1 is SGHTA and CDR2 is FQGNSA in the germline V gene. The CDR3 covers 15 residues. Unmatched junction bases numbered 7, after V lost 2 bases and J lost 8 bases. The CDR3 protein is CASSLQSGGIDEQFF. The CDR3 region has the DNA TGTGCCAGCAGCTTACAGAGCGGGGGGATCGATGAGCAGTTCTTC.

This clone was found once. The chain uses TRBV9 and TRBJ2-7, with D unresolved. The V gene lost 2 bases and the J gene lost 2 bases, with 11 bases spanning the gap. The CDR3 spans 14 residues. Germline V gene sequence: CDR1 SGDLS, CDR2 YYNGEE. Here the CDR3 reads CASSVNSVPYEQYF. CDR3 nucleotide sequence: TGTGCCAGCAGCGTCAATAGTGTCCCCTACGAGCAGTACTTC.

This chain uses TRBV9 with TRBJ2-2, with TRBD2 as a possible D gene (5 bases). Trimming left V 4 bases short and J 7 bases short, with 14 bases between. The germline CDR1 and CDR2 sequences are SGDLS and YYNGEE. This CDR3 has 14 residues. CDR3: CASSRRSEGGELFF. The CDR3 DNA sequence: TGTGCCAGCAGCCGAAGGTCCGAGGGCGGGGAGCTGTTTTTT.

This clone showed up just a few times. The CDR3 is CASSGGSSYEQYF. The CDR3 DNA is TGCGCCAGCAGCGGGGGATCCTCCTACGAGCAGTACTTC. V and J are TRBV10-1 and TRBJ2-7, with D possibly matching TRBD2 (6 bases). V was pared by 6 bases and J by 0 bases, with 9 bases between. Germline V gene data show CDR1 as WNHNN and CDR2 as SYGVQD (reference sequence). The CDR3 consists of 13 residues.

The CDR3 region is CASSSDRGGNEQFF. The CDR3, as DNA: TGCGCCAGCAGCAGCGACAGGGGGGGCAATGAGCAGTTCTTC. The chain combines TRBV5-1 with TRBJ2-1, with 9 bases identical to TRBD1. This CDR3 comprises 14 residues. Germline CDR1 SGHRS, CDR2 YFSETQ. Trimming at V came to 4 bases and at J to 6 bases, leaving 5 bases not matched to a gene.

The V and J genes are TRBV7-2 and TRBJ1-5, with D perhaps matching TRBD1 (5 bases). Trimming stripped 3 bases from V and 4 bases from J, with 10 bases between. Per germline, CDR1 SGHTA and CDR2 FQGNSA. This CDR3 comprises 14 residues. DNA of the CDR3: TGTGCCAGCAGCTTGGGGCCGAGAAATCAGCCCCAGCATTTT. Translation: CASSLGPRNQPQHF.

This chain connects TRBV12-3 or TRBV12-4 to TRBJ1-2; D is unclear. Trimming removed 6 bases at V and 5 bases at J, with 10 bases between. This CDR3 has 12 residues. CDR3 sequence: CASSLREYGYTF. The CDR3 coding sequence is TGTGCCAGCAGCCTAAGAGAATATGGCTACACCTTC.

The chain carries TRBV29-1 and TRBJ1-2, with a weak D call TRBD1 (6 bases). The V end lost 6 bases, the J end lost 6 bases, and 11 bases lay between the germline ends. Germline assignment: CDR1 SQVTM and CDR2 ANQGSEA. This CDR3 is built from 11 residues. As DNA, the CDR3 is TGCAGCGTACTCAGGGGAAATGGCTACACCTTC. Its protein product is CSVLRGNGYTF.

The rearrangement uses TRBV5-5 and TRBJ2-3; TRBD1 matches at 8 bases. V was pared by 4 bases and J by 5 bases, with 21 bases of the junction left unmatched. Germline V lookup: CDR1 SGHKS, CDR2 YYEKEE (reference sequence). This CDR3 region has 19 residues. The CDR3, as DNA: TGTGCCAGCAGCCCCCTTCCCCTGTCACCGGGACAGGAAAAAGATACGCAGTATTTT. This codes for CASSPLPLSPGQEKDTQYF. Complete variable domain (other parts from reference TRBV5-5 and TRBJ2-3): DAGVTQSPTHLIKTRGQQVTLRCSPISGHKSVSWYQQVLGQGPQFIFQYYEKEERGRGNFPDRFSARQFPNYSSELNVNALLLGDSALYLCASSPLPLSPGQEKDTQYFGPGTRLTVL.

The chain employs TRBV15 and TRBJ2-5, with 8 bases lining up with TRBD1. J gave up 5 bases and V 0 bases, and 5 bases lay outside the gene matches. This CDR3 has 15 residues. The germline V gene encodes CDR1 LNHNV and CDR2 YYDKDF (reference sequence). The CDR3 loop reads CATSRETGGWETQYF. Here the CDR3 DNA reads TGTGCCACCAGCAGAGAAACAGGGGGATGGGAGACCCAGTACTTC.

The genes are TRBV3-1 (or the pseudogene TRBV3-2) and TRBJ1-4; the D gene is possibly TRBD1 (5 bases). CDR3 length: 15 residues. Germline V gene data show CDR1 as LGHDT and CDR2 as YNNKEL (reference sequence). V was trimmed by 1 base and J by 8 bases, leaving 14 bases between them. CDR3 region: CASSQAQGVREKLFF. DNA of the CDR3: TGTGCCAGCAGCCAAGCCCAAGGGGTCCGGGAAAAACTGTTTTTT.

The CDR3 bases are TGTGCCAGCAGTTTAGCAGGGTATGAAAAACTGTTTTTT. This encodes CASSLAGYEKLFF. V is TRBV27 and J is TRBJ1-4; the D gene is possibly TRBD1 (5 bases). The CDR3 has 13 amino acids. Trimming removed 2 bases from V and 6 bases from J, with 7 bases in between. The germline V gene has CDR1 MNHEY and CDR2 SMNVEV (reference sequence).

The chain employs TRBV6-5 and TRBJ1-2; TRBD1 matches 7 bases. Germline CDR1 and CDR2: MNHEY and SVGAGI. V lost 4 bases, J lost 5 bases, and 10 bases stayed unmatched. The CDR3 is made up of 15 amino acids. The CDR3 sequence is CASSLGTVGPYGYTF. Here the CDR3 DNA reads TGTGCCAGCAGTTTGGGGACAGTGGGCCCATATGGCTACACCTTC.

A few counts support this clone. This chain joins TRBV5-6 and TRBJ2-7; 11 bases fit TRBD1. CDR3 length: 15 amino acids. Germline V gene sequence: CDR1 SGHDT, CDR2 YYEEEE. The J segment lost 3 bases and the V segment lost 4 bases, leaving 6 bases of the junction unmatched. Here the CDR3 DNA reads TGTGCCAGCAGCGAAACGGGACAGGGGGTCTACGAGCAGTACTTC. This encodes CASSETGQGVYEQYF. The entire variable domain, with the rest obtained from reference TRBV5-6 and TRBJ2-7, is as follows: DAGVTQSPTHLIKTRGQQVTLRCSPKSGHDTVSWYQQALGQGPQFIFQYYEEEERQRGNFPDRFSGHQFPNYSSELNVNALLLGDSALYLCASSETGQGVYEQYFGPGTRLTVT.

This chain joins TRBV4-3 and TRBJ1-2; 10 bases fit TRBD1. The CDR3 spans 14 residues. Germline CDR1 reads LGHNA; CDR2 reads YSLEER. V lost 1 base, J lost 8 bases, and 4 bases stayed unmatched. In DNA form, the CDR3 reads TGCGCCAGCAGCCAAGGGGACAGGGGTAGGGGCTACACCTTC. Protein: CASSQGDRGRGYTF.

This sequence joins TRBV6-2 or TRBV6-3 and TRBJ1-5; D call uncertain. This CDR3 is 13 amino acids long. Germline-derived CDR1 and CDR2 are MNHEY and SVGEGT. Trimming pared 5 bases from V and 5 bases from J, leaving 10 bases between. The CDR3 DNA sequence: TGTGCCAGCAGTGACGGAGCCCATCAGCCCCAGCATTTT. Amino acid sequence: CASSDGAHQPQHF.

There are a few counts of this clone. The chain has TRBV13 and TRBJ2-2; 7 bases fit TRBD1. The CDR3 is made up of 14 amino acids. CDR1 and CDR2 (germline): PRHDT, FYEKMQ (reference sequence). J lost 7 bases, V lost 4 bases, and 6 bases had no gene match. The CDR3 region is CASSYRQGSGELFF. The CDR3 DNA reads TGTGCCAGCAGCTACCGACAGGGAAGCGGGGAGCTGTTTTTT. The entire variable domain, with the rest obtained from reference TRBV13 and TRBJ2-2, is as follows: AAGVIQSPRHLIKEKRETATLKCYPIPRHDTVYWYQQGPGQDPQFLISFYEKMQSDKGSIPDRFSAQQFSDYHSELNMSSLELGDSALYFCASSYRQGSGELFFGEGSRLTVL.

The chain has TRBV20-1 and TRBJ1-1; 8 bases map to TRBD1. V trimming: 1 base; J trimming: 11 bases; junction bases outside the gene matches: 3. Germline V gene data show CDR1 as DFQATT and CDR2 as SNEGSKA (reference sequence). This CDR3 region has 11 residues. CDR3 loop: CSARATGVAFF. The CDR3 DNA follows: TGCAGTGCTAGAGCGACAGGGGTGGCTTTCTTT.

This clone was seen only a few times. The V gene is TRBV3-1 (or the pseudogene TRBV3-2), the J gene TRBJ2-7, with a weak D call TRBD1 (6 bases). Germline V gives CDR1 LGHDT, CDR2 YNNKEL (reference sequence). This CDR3 has 12 residues. The V end was cut by 7 bases, the J end by 5 bases, with 12 bases between. The CDR3 protein is CASKGVRNEQYF. The DNA for the CDR3 is TGTGCCAGCAAGGGGGTAAGGAACGAGCAGTACTTC.

This clone occurred a few times. The J gene is TRBJ2-3, the V gene TRBV5-1, with D possibly matching TRBD2 (6 bases). The CDR3 totals 14 residues. Germline V gene sequence: CDR1 SGHRS, CDR2 YFSETQ. Trimming took 2 bases from V and 3 from J, leaving 10 bases between them. The CDR3 sequence: CASSFGTLTDTQYF. As DNA, the CDR3 is TGCGCCAGCAGCTTTGGGACTCTTACAGATACGCAGTATTTT.

This chain connects TRBV6-5 to TRBJ1-1; perhaps TRBD1 as D (6 bases). This CDR3 comprises 14 residues. The V end was cut by 6 bases, the J end by 2 bases, with 13 bases between. The germline gives CDR1 MNHEY, CDR2 SVGAGI. CDR3 sequence (DNA): TGTGCCAGCAGCCGCGGACAGCTAAACACTGAAGCTTTCTTT. Its protein product is CASSRGQLNTEAFF.

This clone has just one count. The chain employs TRBV6-5 and TRBJ2-7; no clear D. Germline V CDR1 and CDR2: MNHEY, SVGAGI. The CDR3 contains 13 residues. V was trimmed by 6 bases and J by 0 bases, leaving 9 bases between them. Here the CDR3 reads CASSPEYSYEQYF. CDR3 DNA sequence: TGTGCCAGCAGCCCAGAATACTCCTACGAGCAGTACTTC.

The chain links TRBV18 to TRBJ1-3; 8 bases are a match to TRBD1. The CDR3 runs to 15 residues. CDR1 and CDR2 (germline): KGHSH, LQKENI. Trimming at V came to 6 bases and at J to 2 bases, leaving 6 bases not matched to a gene. The CDR3 is CASSPSRGPGNTIYF. DNA of the CDR3: TGTGCCAGCTCCCCATCCAGGGGGCCTGGAAACACCATATATTTT. Drawing the rest from reference TRBV18 and TRBJ1-3, the complete variable domain is NAGVMQNPRHLVRRRGQEARLRCSPMKGHSHVYWYRQLPEEGLKFMVYLQKENIIDESGMPKERFSAEFPKEGPSILRIQQVVRGDSAAYFCASSPSRGPGNTIYFGEGSWLTVV.

CDR3 sequence (DNA): TGTGCCAGTAGTAGGAGGGGCGAGTCACCCCTCCACTTT. Its protein product is CASSRRGESPLHF. This chain uses TRBV19 with TRBJ1-6; possibly TRBD1 for D (5 bases). The length of the CDR3 is 13 residues. Germline lookup yields CDR1 LNHDA and CDR2 SQIVND (reference sequence). Trimming stripped 4 bases from V and 10 bases from J, with 11 bases between.

The rearrangement links TRBV18 to TRBJ2-2, with 7 bases aligning to TRBD1. Germline CDR1 is KGHSH and CDR2 is LQKENI. The CDR3 is 15 amino acids. V trimming: 2 bases; J trimming: 4 bases; junction bases outside the gene matches: 4. The CDR3 DNA follows: TGTGCCAGCTCACCAGACAGGGCGGGCACCGGGGAGCTGTTTTTT. This translates into CASSPDRAGTGELFF.

J is TRBJ2-2 and V is TRBV11-2, with 9 bases lining up with TRBD2. Germline loops: CDR1 SGHAT, CDR2 FQNNGV. The trim removed 5 bases at V and 0 bases at J, leaving 4 bases unmatched. The CDR3 length is 16 residues. The chain's CDR3 is CASSPRTSANTGELFF. CDR3 DNA sequence: TGTGCCAGCAGCCCCCGGACTAGCGCGAACACCGGGGAGCTGTTTTTT.

V and J are TRBV11-2 and TRBJ1-2; D gene unclear. The CDR3 covers 15 residues. CDR1 SGHAT and CDR2 FQNNGV come from the germline V gene. Trimming took off 0 bases at V and 0 bases at J, with 8 bases between the two ends. The CDR3: CASSLDPTPNYGYTF. CDR3 sequence (DNA): TGTGCCAGCAGCTTAGATCCTACCCCTAACTATGGCTACACCTTC.

The chain employs TRBV7-2 and TRBJ1-5; D remains ambiguous. The V end lost 1 base, the J end lost 0 bases, and 10 bases lay between the germline ends. Germline CDR1 SGHTA, CDR2 FQGNSA. This CDR3 is built from 16 residues. The CDR3 spells CASSLGASYSNQPQHF. The DNA for the CDR3 is TGTGCCAGCAGCTTAGGGGCCTCGTATAGCAATCAGCCCCAGCATTTT. Variable domain in full (rest from reference TRBV7-2 and TRBJ1-5): GAGVSQSPSNKVTEKGKDVELRCDPISGHTALYWYRQSLGQGLEFLIYFQGNSAPDKSGLPSDRFSAERTGGSVSTLTIQRTQQEDSAVYLCASSLGASYSNQPQHFGDGTRLSIL.

In the case of this clone: Other DNA sequences of this sample code for an identical CDR3. The chain recombines TRBV27 with TRBJ2-5, with D uncertain. The V gene lost 0 bases and the J gene lost 4 bases, with 6 bases spanning the gap. This CDR3 is 13 amino acids long. From germline, CDR1 is MNHEY and CDR2 SMNVEV (reference sequence). The DNA of the CDR3 is TGTGCCAGCAGTTTATCGAGAGGAGAGACCCAGTACTTC. It encodes CASSLSRGETQYF.

In this sample, this clone turned up once. The genes are TRBV5-1 and TRBJ1-1, with a tentative D call TRBD1 (5 bases). CDR3 length: 15 amino acids. The germline CDR1 and CDR2 sequences are SGHRS and YFSETQ. V lost 1 base and J lost 0, with 10 bases in between. The CDR3 nucleotides are TGCGCCAGCAGCTTGTCAGGGTACCTGAACACTGAAGCTTTCTTT. Translating it yields CASSLSGYLNTEAFF. Filled out from reference TRBV5-1 and TRBJ1-1, the complete variable domain reads KAGVTQTPRYLIKTRGQQVTLSCSPISGHRSVSWYQQTPGQGLQFLFEYFSETQRNKGNFPGRFSGRQFSNSRSEMNVSTLELGDSALYLCASSLSGYLNTEAFFGQGTRLTVV.